These 27 T cell receptor beta chains were sequenced from one sample in a study of cytomegalovirus exposure and HLA in healthy donors. 13 Jbeta primers and 60 Vbeta primers were used for the PCR. Libraries were prepared by immunoSEQ multiplex PCR; TCRdb keeps only in-frame clonotypes and omits some of them. This table holds 90,000 to 120,000 clones, over 60% found once. The sequenced material came from PBMCs. All receptors derive from a woman between 18 and 30 years old in good health and CMV-seropositive.

The V and J genes are TRBV9 and TRBJ1-4; D might be TRBD1 (6 bases). The CDR3 is 14 residues long. Trimming shortened V by 4 bases and J by 17 bases, and 24 bases separated the two germline ends. From germline, CDR1 is SGDLS and CDR2 YYNGEE. As DNA, the CDR3 is TGTGCCAGCAGCCCGACCGCGGACAGAACGGGTAGATTTTTT. It encodes CASSPTADRTGRFF.

On this clone itself: This likely comes from a read error, as the CDR3 has no conserved phenylalanine or tryptophan at its end. The genes are TRBV9 and TRBJ2-3; TRBD2 aligns across 10 bases. The CDR3 totals 16 residues. CDR1 and CDR2 (germline): SGDLS, YYNGEE. The chain's CDR3 is CASSVGPSGSTDTQYV. The CDR3, as DNA: TGTGCCAGCAGCGTAGGCCCTAGCGGGAGCACGGATACGCAGTATGTT.

The J gene is TRBJ2-1, the V gene TRBV7-9; 10 bases are shared with TRBD2. Unmatched junction bases numbered 3, after V lost 4 bases and J lost 0 bases. The germline CDR1 and CDR2 sequences are SEHNR and FQNEAQ (reference sequence). This CDR3 contains 16 residues. The chain's CDR3 is CASSSPSGSSYNEQFF. The CDR3 DNA is TGTGCCAGCAGCTCCCCTAGCGGGAGCTCCTACAATGAGCAGTTCTTC.

This clone was counted a few times. The chain uses TRBV30 and TRBJ1-5; D might be TRBD1 (5 bases). Trimming cost V 0 bases and J 6 bases, with 9 bases left between them. CDR1 and CDR2 (germline): GTSNPN, SVGIG (reference sequence). The CDR3 length is 13 residues. CDR3 DNA sequence: TGTGCCTGGAGTGTGGCAGGGCTTCAGCCCCAGCATTTT. Amino acid sequence: CAWSVAGLQPQHF. The full variable domain, in which reference TRBV30 and TRBJ1-5 provide the parts outside the CDR3, is SQTIHQWPATLVQPVGSPLSLECTVEGTSNPNLYWYRQAAGRGLQLLFYSVGIGQISSEVPQNLSASRPQDRQFILSSKKLLLSDSGFYLCAWSVAGLQPQHFGDGTRLSIL.

V is TRBV5-1 and J is TRBJ2-1, with a weak D call TRBD1 (6 bases). CDR3 length equals 15 residues. The V gene lost 0 bases and the J gene lost 9 bases, with 16 bases spanning the gap. Germline loops: CDR1 SGHRS, CDR2 YFSETQ. The CDR3 sequence is CASSLEDRPLGEQFF. The CDR3 DNA reads as TGCGCCAGCAGCTTGGAAGACAGGCCCCTGGGTGAGCAGTTCTTC.

With respect to this clone: This is likely a read error, given that the CDR3 carries no conserved phenylalanine or tryptophan at its end. It is unclear where the CDR3 begins or ends on the DNA, so no DNA is shown, and the CDR3 is as TCRdb lists it. This chain links TRBV2 with TRBJ1-2; TRBD1, the table's D call, was not compared with the DNA. In germline, CDR1 is SNHLY, CDR2 FYNNEI. Ends included, the CDR3 has 12 residues. The CDR3 spells CATVRTVGDYTV.

Here the CDR3 DNA reads TGTGCCACCTTGACAGAACTTCATACTGGAAACACCATATATTTT. It specifies CATLTELHTGNTIYF. The rearrangement uses TRBV10-3 and TRBJ1-3; the D gene is possibly TRBD1 (5 bases). Per germline, CDR1 ENHRY and CDR2 SYGVKD. Trimming took 10 bases from V and 2 from J, leaving 18 bases between them. The CDR3 covers 15 residues.

Written as DNA, the CDR3 is TGTGCCAGCAGTCCCGAGTGGTTAACGGGGAATGAGCAGTTCTTC. The encoded protein is CASSPEWLTGNEQFF. V is TRBV6-1 and J is TRBJ2-1; maybe TRBD2 (5 bases). V was cut by 5 bases and J by 7 bases, with 18 bases left in between. The CDR3 is made up of 15 amino acids. Germline CDR1 and CDR2: MNHNS and SASEGT.

This clone was seen a few times. This chain uses TRBV6-1 with TRBJ1-2, with D possibly being TRBD1 (6 bases). CDR3 length: 13 residues. The germline V gene has CDR1 MNHNS and CDR2 SASEGT. Trimming cost V 6 bases and J 2 bases, with 10 bases left between them. The CDR3 sequence is CASRWTANYGYTF. In DNA form, the CDR3 reads TGTGCCAGCAGGTGGACAGCCAACTATGGCTACACCTTC.

This clone was found once. This chain uses TRBV6-9 with TRBJ2-2, with a weak D call TRBD1 (5 bases). The germline CDR1 and CDR2 sequences are MNHGY and SVAAGI. V lost 8 bases, J lost 4 bases, and 14 bases lay in between. CDR3 length equals 14 residues. CDR3 sequence: CASPSQGPTGELFF. Here the CDR3 DNA reads TGTGCCAGCCCCTCGCAGGGCCCCACCGGGGAGCTGTTTTTT.

CDR3 bases: TGTGCCATCAGAGGACAGGGGCAAGATAATTCACCCCTCCACTTT. It specifies CAIRGQGQDNSPLHF. The J gene is TRBJ1-6, the V gene TRBV10-3; 9 bases line up with TRBD1. Germline values: CDR1 ENHRY, CDR2 SYGVKD. The V gene end was trimmed by 6 bases and the J gene end by 5 bases; junction bases not matched to a gene: 5. This CDR3 contains 15 residues.

The chain uses TRBV19 and TRBJ1-6; no reliable D call. This CDR3 is built from 13 residues. Trimming pared 4 bases from V and 10 bases from J, leaving 11 bases between. Per germline, CDR1 LNHDA and CDR2 SQIVND (reference sequence). The CDR3 DNA sequence: TGTGCCAGTAGTACCCTAGCAGACTCACCCCTCCACTTT. Translation: CASSTLADSPLHF.

In its sample, this clone was seen many times. The chain couples TRBV10-3 to TRBJ2-1; TRBD2 aligns across 13 bases. The J segment lost 5 bases and the V segment lost 8 bases, leaving 6 bases of the junction unmatched. This CDR3 is built from 15 residues. CDR1 and CDR2 (germline): ENHRY, SYGVKD. In DNA form, the CDR3 reads TGTGCCATCGGACGGACTAGCGGGAGTGACAATGAGCAGTTCTTC. Translated, it gives CAIGRTSGSDNEQFF.

This chain links TRBV14 with TRBJ1-4; 9 bases fit TRBD1. CDR1 is SGHDN, CDR2 FVKESK, per germline. The CDR3 runs 15 residues. The ends lost 5 bases at V and 5 bases at J; junction bases unmatched: 6. CDR3 protein: CASSYLGQGNEKLFF. The CDR3 DNA reads as TGTGCCAGCAGCTACCTTGGACAGGGGAATGAAAAACTGTTTTTT.

This clone was detected many times. The rearrangement links TRBV6-1 to TRBJ2-5; TRBD2 might be the D (6 bases). The CDR3 runs to 13 residues. Between the trimmed V and J ends, which lost 6 bases and 1 base, there was a span of 9 bases. CDR1 and CDR2 from the germline V gene are MNHNS and SASEGT. CDR3 sequence reads: CASRREAQETQYF. The CDR3 DNA reads as TGTGCCAGCAGGAGGGAGGCCCAAGAGACCCAGTACTTC.

CDR3 amino acids: CSVEVPGQKNEQYF. Here the CDR3 DNA reads TGCAGCGTTGAAGTCCCGGGACAGAAGAACGAGCAGTACTTC. The chain recombines TRBV29-1 with TRBJ2-7; 7 nucleotides match TRBD1. The CDR3 totals 14 residues. Losses at the gene ends were 1 base for V and 5 bases for J; bases not matched to a gene: 8. CDR1 SQVTM and CDR2 ANQGSEA come from the germline V gene.

The chain couples TRBV28 to TRBJ2-1; D may be TRBD2 (5 bases). With 7 bases removed from V and 8 bases from J, the gap between germline ends came to 12 bases. This CDR3 has 12 residues. The V gene's germline CDR1 is MDHEN and CDR2 SYDVKM. CDR3 amino acids: CASIGGYDEQFF. For the CDR3, the DNA is TGTGCCAGCATAGGAGGTTACGATGAGCAGTTCTTC.

This clone was detected a few times. The chain has TRBV6-4 and TRBJ2-5, with D unclear. The V end was cut by 0 bases, the J end by 5 bases, with 10 bases between. CDR1 MRHNA and CDR2 SNTAGT come from the germline V gene. The CDR3 totals 14 residues. For the CDR3, the DNA is TGTGCCAGCAGTGACTCGTCCGAGAGTGAGACCCAGTACTTC. The encoded protein is CASSDSSESETQYF.

V gene TRBV14 combines with J gene TRBJ1-5; D is ambiguous. Germline V lookup: CDR1 SGHDN, CDR2 FVKESK. The length of the CDR3 is 13 residues. V was shortened by 1 base and J by 4 bases, with 5 bases between the two germline ends. CDR3: CASSQGGNQPQHF. In DNA, the CDR3 is TGTGCCAGCAGCCAAGGAGGGAATCAGCCCCAGCATTTT.

This sequence joins TRBV7-9 and TRBJ2-7, with 12 bases identical to TRBD1. The CDR3 is 16 amino acids. J gave up 5 bases and V 5 bases, and 10 bases lay outside the gene matches. Germline values: CDR1 SEHNR, CDR2 FQNEAQ (reference sequence). The CDR3 is CASSPGTGGSVNEQYF. DNA for the CDR3: TGTGCCAGCAGCCCCGGGACAGGGGGCTCCGTAAACGAGCAGTACTTC.

In this sample, this clone turned up once. The chain joins TRBV5-6 to TRBJ2-1; tentative D call: TRBD2 (6 bases). Germline V gene sequence: CDR1 SGHDT, CDR2 YYEEEE. CDR3 length equals 13 residues. Trimming removed 0 bases at V and 10 bases at J, with 11 bases between. The CDR3 is CASSLGGGGEQFF. Here the CDR3 DNA reads TGTGCCAGCAGCTTGGGGGGAGGCGGGGAGCAGTTCTTC.

Only a few counts were recorded for this clone. The junction shows a germline mismatch at one end, possibly a read error. In DNA form, the CDR3 reads TGTGCCAGCAGTGAAATCCGGAGAGGTCGGGAAGAAACCCAGTACTTC. Translation gives CASSEIRRGREETQYF. V gene TRBV6-1 combines with J gene TRBJ2-5; tentative D call: TRBD2 (5 bases). The CDR3 runs 16 residues. Germline CDR1 reads MNHNS; CDR2 reads SASEGT.

The V and J genes are TRBV18 and TRBJ1-1, with 9 bases that match TRBD1. The J segment lost 3 bases and the V segment lost 0 bases, leaving 8 bases of the junction unmatched. The CDR3 is 17 residues long. Germline CDR1 is KGHSH and CDR2 is LQKENI. The CDR3 region is CASSPPTGTGSDTEAFF. The CDR3, as DNA: TGTGCCAGCTCACCACCGACCGGGACAGGGTCGGACACTGAAGCTTTCTTT.

The chain joins TRBV28 to TRBJ1-1; D not certain. In germline, CDR1 is MDHEN, CDR2 SYDVKM. This CDR3 has 13 residues. Trimming shortened V by 5 bases and J by 0 bases, and 7 bases separated the two germline ends. CDR3 region: CASSRNLNTEAFF. The CDR3 DNA reads as TGTGCCAGCAGTCGCAACTTGAACACTGAAGCTTTCTTT. Full variable domain (remainder filled in from reference TRBV28 and TRBJ1-1): DVKVTQSSRYLVKRTGEKVFLECVQDMDHENMFWYRQDPGLGLRLIYFSYDVKMKEKGDIPEGYSVSREKKERFSLILESASTNQTSMYLCASSRNLNTEAFFGQGTRLTVV.

V is TRBV27 and J is TRBJ2-7; maybe TRBD2 (6 bases). This CDR3 has 14 residues. V was clipped by 5 bases and J by 2 bases, with 13 bases between them. The V gene's germline CDR1 is MNHEY and CDR2 SMNVEV (reference sequence). CDR3 in DNA: TGTGCCAGCAGTATAGGGACGGGGGCCTACGAGCAGTACTTC. It yields the protein CASSIGTGAYEQYF.

CDR3 sequence (DNA): TGTGCCAGCAGCGAACAGGGGCCTGGCTACACCTTC. This sequence encodes CASSEQGPGYTF. The gene calls are TRBV7-2 and TRBJ1-2, with 7 bases lining up with TRBD1. V shed 5 bases and J 7 bases; nucleotides not matched to a gene: 4. The CDR3 loop spans 12 amino acids. Germline values: CDR1 SGHTA, CDR2 FQGNSA.

This clone turned up a few times. The chain joins TRBV6-5 to TRBJ1-2; no firm D call. The CDR3 is 14 residues long. Germline V gives CDR1 MNHEY, CDR2 SVGAGI. Trimming removed 5 bases at V and 1 base at J, with 11 bases between. CDR3 nucleotide sequence: TGTGCCAGCAGTCGCCGAGGCCTTAACTATGGCTACACCTTC. Its translation is CASSRRGLNYGYTF.